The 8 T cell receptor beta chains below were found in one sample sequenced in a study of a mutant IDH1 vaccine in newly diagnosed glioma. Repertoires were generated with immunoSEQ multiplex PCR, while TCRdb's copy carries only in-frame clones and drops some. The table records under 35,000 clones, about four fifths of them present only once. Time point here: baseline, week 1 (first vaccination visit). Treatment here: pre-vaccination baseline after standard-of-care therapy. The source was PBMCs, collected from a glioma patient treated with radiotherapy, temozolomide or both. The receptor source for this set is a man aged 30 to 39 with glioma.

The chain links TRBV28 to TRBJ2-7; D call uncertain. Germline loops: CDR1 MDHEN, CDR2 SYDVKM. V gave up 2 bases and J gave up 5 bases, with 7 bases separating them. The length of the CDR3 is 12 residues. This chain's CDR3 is CASSLSRNEQYF. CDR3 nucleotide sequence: TGTGCCAGCAGTTTAAGCCGTAACGAGCAGTACTTC.

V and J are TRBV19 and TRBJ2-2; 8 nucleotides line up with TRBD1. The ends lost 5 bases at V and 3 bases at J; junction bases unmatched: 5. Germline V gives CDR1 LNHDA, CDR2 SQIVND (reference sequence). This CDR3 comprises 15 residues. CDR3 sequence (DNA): TGTGCCAGTAGTCATGGACAGGGTTACACCGGGGAGCTGTTTTTT. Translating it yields CASSHGQGYTGELFF.

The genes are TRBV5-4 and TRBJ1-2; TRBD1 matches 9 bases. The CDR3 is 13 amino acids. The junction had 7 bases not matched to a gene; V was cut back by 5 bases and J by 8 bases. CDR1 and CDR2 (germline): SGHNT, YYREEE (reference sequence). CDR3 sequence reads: CASRWGQGEGYTF. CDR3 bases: TGTGCCAGCAGGTGGGGACAGGGCGAAGGCTACACCTTC.

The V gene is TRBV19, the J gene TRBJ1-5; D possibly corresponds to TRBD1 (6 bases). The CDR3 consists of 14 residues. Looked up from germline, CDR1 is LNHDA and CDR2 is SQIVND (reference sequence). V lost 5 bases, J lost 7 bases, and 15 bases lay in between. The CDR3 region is CASSPLGGQQPQHF. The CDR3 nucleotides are TGTGCCAGTAGTCCCCTGGGGGGGCAACAGCCCCAGCATTTT.

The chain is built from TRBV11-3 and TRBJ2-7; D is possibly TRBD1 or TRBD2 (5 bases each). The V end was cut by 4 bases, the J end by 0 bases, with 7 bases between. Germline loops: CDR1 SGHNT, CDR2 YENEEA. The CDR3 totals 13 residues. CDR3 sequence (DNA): TGTGCCAGCAGCTCGGGACCCTCCTACGAGCAGTACTTC. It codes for CASSSGPSYEQYF.

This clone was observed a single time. As DNA, the CDR3 is TGTGCCAGCAGCTCCGGACAGGGGGGGAGGAGGTATGGCTACACCTTC. Its protein product is CASSSGQGGRRYGYTF. This chain joins TRBV5-6 and TRBJ1-2; 10 nucleotides match TRBD1. Trimming took 3 bases from V and 5 from J; bases not matched to a gene: 10. Germline V gene data show CDR1 as SGHDT and CDR2 as YYEEEE. The CDR3 extends over 16 amino acids.

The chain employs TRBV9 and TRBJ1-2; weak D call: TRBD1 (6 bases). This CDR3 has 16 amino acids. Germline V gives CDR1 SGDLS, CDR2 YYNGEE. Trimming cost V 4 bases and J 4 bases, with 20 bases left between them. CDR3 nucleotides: TGTGCCAGCAGCCCCCGCGGGGGGGCCGAGACCTATGGCTACACCTTC. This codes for CASSPRGGAETYGYTF.

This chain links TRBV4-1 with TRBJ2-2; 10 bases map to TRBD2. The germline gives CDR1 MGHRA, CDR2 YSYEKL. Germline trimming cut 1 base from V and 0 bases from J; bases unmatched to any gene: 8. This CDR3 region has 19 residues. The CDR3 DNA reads TGCGCCAGCAGCCAAGCCCAGCGACTAGCGGGTACGAACACCGGGGAGCTGTTTTTT. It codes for CASSQAQRLAGTNTGELFF.